Following are 13 T cell receptor beta chains from one sample sequenced in a study of shared clonotypes between healthy human individuals. The method was immunoSEQ multiplex PCR; TCRdb's version includes in-frame clones alone and lacks a portion of them. The table records about 1.4 million clones, roughly 96% of them present only once. What was sequenced was naive CD4+ T cells sorted from blood. Subset in this sample: CD45RA+ positively selected. The source is a young man in good health.

The rearrangement joins TRBV29-1 to TRBJ1-3; D ambiguous. Germline CDR1 is SQVTM and CDR2 is ANQGSEA. V lost 7 bases to trimming and J lost 0 bases, with 7 bases between them. The CDR3 is made up of 12 amino acids. The CDR3 DNA is TGCAGCGCCAGTAGCTCTGGAAACACCATATATTTT. Amino acid sequence: CSASSSGNTIYF.

The genes are TRBV19 and TRBJ2-1, with 7 bases matching TRBD2. Germline V gene lookup returns CDR1 LNHDA and CDR2 SQIVND (reference sequence). CDR3 length equals 15 residues. Trimming cost V 4 bases and J 4 bases; bases outside gene matches: 7. CDR3 sequence: CASSTRERGYNEQFF. The CDR3 DNA reads as TGTGCCAGTAGTACGCGGGAGCGGGGTTACAATGAGCAGTTCTTC.

V gene TRBV10-2 combines with J gene TRBJ2-7, with 13 nucleotides matching TRBD2. V lost 3 bases to trimming and J lost 5 bases; unmatched junction nucleotides: 7. The germline V gene encodes CDR1 WSHSY and CDR2 SAAADI. The CDR3 runs to 16 residues. CDR3 sequence: CASSEPTSGRGNEQYF. The CDR3 coding sequence is TGCGCCAGCAGTGAACCTACTAGCGGGAGGGGCAACGAGCAGTACTTC.

This clone has just one count. CDR3: CASSQDPHGTGIYNEQFF. The CDR3 nucleotides are TGTGCCAGCAGCCAAGATCCCCACGGGACAGGGATCTACAATGAGCAGTTCTTC. The chain couples TRBV14 to TRBJ2-1, with 9 bases matching TRBD1. The CDR3 has 18 amino acids. Germline trimming cut 0 bases from V and 3 bases from J; bases unmatched to any gene: 9. Germline assignment: CDR1 SGHDN and CDR2 FVKESK.

In its sample, this clone was seen once. The chain employs TRBV29-1 and TRBJ2-7; D is unresolved. The CDR3 is made up of 13 amino acids. Per germline, CDR1 SQVTM and CDR2 ANQGSEA. V lost 4 bases and J lost 2, with 12 bases in between. The CDR3 reads CSVAPRFAYEQYF. CDR3 DNA sequence: TGCAGCGTTGCACCCCGCTTCGCCTACGAGCAGTACTTC.

This clone was detected only once. The chain employs TRBV18 and TRBJ2-3, with 8 bases matching TRBD1. From germline, CDR1 is KGHSH and CDR2 LQKENI. V gave up 3 bases and J gave up 2 bases; unmatched junction bases: 10. The CDR3 has 17 residues. CDR3 amino acids: CASSPNAPRGPTDTQYF. The CDR3 DNA reads as TGTGCCAGCTCACCGAACGCCCCCAGGGGGCCCACAGATACGCAGTATTTT.

The chain carries TRBV21-1 and TRBJ1-5; whether TRBD1, the table's D call, matches the DNA was not checked. TRBV21-1 is a documented pseudogene. The CDR3 spans 16 residues. This chain's CDR3 is CASSNSTGGSNQPQHF. In DNA form, the CDR3 reads TGTGCCAGCAGCAATTCTACAGGGGGTAGCAATCAGCCCCAGCATTTT.

This rearrangement joins TRBV5-4 to TRBJ2-7; the D is unclear. Trimming shortened V by 4 bases and J by 2 bases, and 10 bases separated the two germline ends. Germline lookup yields CDR1 SGHNT and CDR2 YYREEE (reference sequence). The CDR3 covers 13 residues. The CDR3 is CASSGSTTYEQYF. The CDR3 region has the DNA TGTGCCAGCAGCGGCAGTACAACCTACGAGCAGTACTTC.

Worth noting for this clone: At one end the junction does not follow the germline gene, possibly because of a read error. This chain links TRBV27 with TRBJ1-2; maybe TRBD1 (6 bases). The length of the CDR3 is 15 residues. The germline V gene encodes CDR1 MNHEY and CDR2 SMNVEV (reference sequence). The CDR3 nucleotides read TGTGCCAGCAGTCCTGGGGGGCAGGGTAACGATGGCTACACCTTC. Translating gives CASSPGGQGNDGYTF.

The rearrangement links TRBV9 to TRBJ2-1; D possibly corresponds to TRBD2 (6 bases). Germline CDR1 reads SGDLS; CDR2 reads YYNGEE. CDR3 length: 15 residues. V gave up 4 bases and J gave up 0 bases, with 11 bases separating them. CDR3 sequence reads: CASSFSGDSYNEQFF. The CDR3, as DNA: TGTGCCAGCAGCTTTAGCGGCGACTCCTACAATGAGCAGTTCTTC. Full variable domain (remainder filled in from reference TRBV9 and TRBJ2-1): DSGVTQTPKHLITATGQRVTLRCSPRSGDLSVYWYQQSLDQGLQFLIQYYNGEERAKGNILERFSAQQFPDLHSELNLSSLELGDSALYFCASSFSGDSYNEQFFGPGTRLTVL.

This rearrangement joins TRBV27 to TRBJ2-2; TRBD2 matches at 13 bases. The CDR3 totals 15 residues. J was trimmed by 7 bases and V by 5 bases; bases with no gene match: 4. Germline-derived CDR1 and CDR2 are MNHEY and SMNVEV (reference sequence). The DNA for the CDR3 is TGTGCCAGCAGTCGGACTAGCGGGAGTGGCGGGGAGCTGTTTTTT. Protein sequence: CASSRTSGSGGELFF.

The genes are TRBV6-5 and TRBJ2-7; D is possibly TRBD1 (6 bases). This CDR3 contains 14 residues. Germline V gene data show CDR1 as MNHEY and CDR2 as SVGAGI. Between the trimmed V and J ends, which lost 0 bases and 4 bases, there was a span of 10 bases. The CDR3 loop reads CASSYSQGWYEQYF. CDR3 bases: TGTGCCAGCAGTTACTCGCAGGGGTGGTACGAGCAGTACTTC.

The chain is built from TRBV5-1 and TRBJ1-3; D gene unclear. This CDR3 is built from 14 residues. Looked up from germline, CDR1 is SGHRS and CDR2 is YFSETQ. Trimming took 2 bases from V and 7 from J, leaving 13 bases between them. CDR3 loop: CASSFKGQSNTIYF. The CDR3 DNA follows: TGCGCCAGCAGCTTTAAAGGGCAATCCAACACCATATATTTT.